This T cell receptor (beta chain) is from a study of graft-versus-host responses after intestinal transplantation. Germline V gives CDR1 SGDLS, CDR2 YYNGEE. V was trimmed by 4 bases and J by 4 bases, leaving 14 bases between them. This CDR3 has 14 amino acids. The starting material, graft tissue, was processed to release intraepithelial and lamina propria lymphocytes. Assay: immunoSEQ multiplex PCR; the TCRdb copy retains only in-frame clones and omits some. Of 35,000 to 40,000 clones listed, about nine tenths are singletons. Material: ileum tissue, obtained 200 to 210 days after intestinal transplant. The sequence was collected from a human patient who received an intestinal transplant, so some T cells may come from the graft donor. The chain couples TRBV9 to TRBJ1-1; possible D gene TRBD1, 6 bases. The CDR3 nucleotides are TGTGCCAGCAGCCCAAGACAGGTCGGCACTGAAGCTTTCTTT. Translating it yields CASSPRQVGTEAFF.